This T cell receptor beta chain was retrieved from a study of T cell responses to AZD1222 COVID-19 vaccine. Study results and caveats: The study identified only five or six AZD1222 recipients as seropositive at baseline.

Points on this clone: The antigen remains unidentified.

Only in-frame clones appear in the TCRdb table, and some are missing; sequencing was by immunoSEQ multiplex PCR. Here the sample spans about 85,000 clones, approximately 86% being singletons. This CDR3 contains 17 residues. CDR1 is LGHNA, CDR2 YSLEER, per germline. V lost 0 bases to trimming and J lost 3 bases; unmatched junction nucleotides: 7. The V call is TRBV4-3, the J call TRBJ2-3; 9 bases agree with TRBD2. The source material was peripheral blood, sampled on day 0 of AZD1222 vaccination. This sequence was found in an adult in good health. The CDR3 protein is CASSQDAGGPGTDTQYF. DNA for the CDR3: TGCGCCAGCAGCCAAGATGCGGGAGGGCCAGGTACAGATACGCAGTATTTT.